This TCR beta chain was captured in a study of TIL therapy for anti-PD-1-resistant metastatic lung cancer. Time point denoted: pre-treatment sample, taken before nivolumab and TIL therapy. Sequencing used immunoSEQ v3. Survey-level samples got roughly 1.9 million read pairs; deep-level samples got roughly 4.5-6.5 million. The data were produced by immunoSEQ multiplex PCR, yet TCRdb's version contains in-frame clones alone and is incomplete. The sample has approximately 10,000 clones, roughly 80% seen once. Study results and limitations: Infused TIL clonotypes partially replaced the baseline blood repertoire, then decayed over months.

The CDR3 is 14 amino acids. The junction had 4 bases not matched to a gene; V was cut back by 1 base and J by 4 bases. Germline loops: CDR1 SGHRS, CDR2 YFSETQ. This clone has just one count. Its antigen is not known. The chain combines TRBV5-1 with TRBJ2-7; 8 bases are shared with TRBD1. This receptor was identified in a person aged 25-85 years with non-small cell lung cancer. The specimen comprised blood, sampled at baseline. The CDR3 sequence: CASSLSGGRYEQYF. The CDR3 DNA reads TGCGCCAGCAGCTTGTCAGGGGGCAGGTACGAGCAGTACTTC.